This TCR beta chain stems from a study of shared clonotypes between healthy human individuals. The V and J ends lost 5 bases and 7 bases respectively, with 14 bases between them. This CDR3 comprises 13 residues. Germline values: CDR1 MDHEN, CDR2 SYDVKM. Here immunoSEQ multiplex PCR was the method, and the copy in TCRdb shows in-frame clones only, minus some. In the table there are under 550,000 clones, about 96% of which are singletons. V is TRBV28 and J is TRBJ2-5; D not resolved. The sequenced sample was naive CD4+ T cells sorted from blood. The subset: CD45RA+ positively selected. The origin of this receptor is a woman aged 25 to 39 in good health. The CDR3 DNA reads as TGTGCCAGCAGTGGGCGTGTAAGGGTGACCCAGTACTTC. The encoded protein is CASSGRVRVTQYF.